Below are 13 T cell receptor beta chains sequenced from a single sample in a study of T-cell reconstitution after alpha-beta-depleted transplantation in children. It was with unique molecular identifiers that the TCRbeta library was prepared. TCRdb re-called the PCR reads with MiXCR, one entry per CDR3 protein. The sample contains some 550,000 distinct CDR3 sequences, roughly 23% of which appear only once. The starting material was PBMCs, mostly from graft donor cells, obtained 360 days after TCRalphabeta/CD19-depleted stem cell transplant. These receptors were taken from a boy under two years old who had a stem cell transplant for acute myeloid leukemia, so the T cells may come from the graft donor.

The table lists this clonotype with a few counts. This sequence joins TRBV27 and TRBJ2-3; tentatively, D is TRBD2 (5 bases). This CDR3 comprises 14 residues. V dropped 3 bases and J dropped 4 bases, with 11 bases sitting between them. The germline V gene encodes CDR1 MNHEY and CDR2 SMNVEV (reference sequence). CDR3 coding DNA: TGTGCCAGCAGTTTTGGGCTAGCTTCAGATACGCAGTATTTT. The encoded protein is CASSFGLASDTQYF.

Regarding this clonotype: Just one base apart from a much larger clone, this may be a read error. Because it lacks the conserved phenylalanine or tryptophan at the end, this CDR3 is likely a read error. The chain is built from TRBV20-1 and TRBJ1-1, with D unresolved. CDR1 DFQATT and CDR2 SNEGSKA come from the germline V gene (reference sequence). This CDR3 contains 13 residues. The V and J ends lost 0 bases and 4 bases respectively, with 9 bases between them. The CDR3 spells CSARDPGVTEAFY. The DNA for the CDR3 is TGCAGTGCTAGAGATCCCGGGGTCACTGAAGCTTTCTAT.

This clonotype turned up a few times. V gene TRBV6-2 or TRBV6-3 combines with J gene TRBJ2-2; D is ambiguous. The CDR3 length is 15 residues. Trimming pared 2 bases from V and 0 bases from J, leaving 7 bases between. Germline assignment: CDR1 MNHEY and CDR2 SVGEGT. The CDR3 nucleotides read TGTGCCAGCAGTTACCAGACTCCGAACACCGGGGAGCTGTTTTTT. Amino acid sequence: CASSYQTPNTGELFF.

The table lists this clonotype with many counts. The chain has TRBV28 and TRBJ2-7; the D gene is possibly TRBD2 (6 bases). Deletions cut 3 bases from V and 0 bases from J, with 12 bases between. CDR3 length: 15 amino acids. Germline assignment: CDR1 MDHEN and CDR2 SYDVKM. This CDR3 is CASSFGGASSYEQYV. CDR3 nucleotides: TGTGCCAGCAGTTTTGGCGGGGCGAGCTCCTACGAGCAGTACGTC.

This clonotype was observed a few times. This chain joins TRBV24-1 and TRBJ2-1; D may correspond to TRBD1 or TRBD2 (5 bases each). Germline loops: CDR1 KGHDR, CDR2 SFDVKD. V was trimmed by 0 bases and J by 8 bases, leaving 7 bases between them. The CDR3 is 13 amino acids. The CDR3 reads CATSDLLGDEQFF. CDR3 nucleotides: TGTGCCACCAGTGATTTGCTGGGGGATGAGCAGTTCTTC.

In this sample, this clonotype turned up many times. V is TRBV11-2 and J is TRBJ2-7; maybe TRBD2 (6 bases). Germline lookup yields CDR1 SGHAT and CDR2 FQNNGV. CDR3 size: 16 residues. With 5 bases removed from V and 0 bases from J, the gap between germline ends came to 17 bases. In DNA, the CDR3 is TGTGCCAGCAGCATAGGGGACTTGGGGGGCTCCTACGAGCAGTACTTC. Protein sequence: CASSIGDLGGSYEQYF.

The table lists this clonotype with many counts. J is TRBJ1-5 and V is TRBV20-1, with TRBD1 matching over 7 bases. CDR3 length: 12 amino acids. The junction had 3 bases not matched to a gene; V was cut back by 8 bases and J by 2 bases. CDR1 is DFQATT and CDR2 is SNEGSKA in the germline V gene (reference sequence). The CDR3 region is CSTGQGNQPQHF. The CDR3 DNA reads as TGCAGTACCGGACAGGGCAATCAGCCCCAGCATTTT.

The chain employs TRBV10-2 and TRBJ1-1; 7 bases are shared with TRBD1. Germline V lookup: CDR1 WSHSY, CDR2 SAAADI. The CDR3 loop spans 13 amino acids. J gave up 3 bases and V 4 bases, and 2 bases lay outside the gene matches. The DNA for the CDR3 is TGCGCCAGCAGTGCTCAGGGGGACACTGAAGCTTTCTTT. Translating gives CASSAQGDTEAFF.

A few counts support this clonotype. V usage is TRBV7-2 and J usage is TRBJ2-1, with no clear D. Trimming removed 5 bases at V and 2 bases at J, with 13 bases between. This CDR3 has 15 residues. Germline assignment: CDR1 SGHTA and CDR2 FQGNSA. The CDR3 loop reads CASSVRIIPYNEQFF. CDR3 coding DNA: TGTGCCAGCAGCGTTAGAATTATACCCTACAATGAGCAGTTCTTC.

This clonotype appeared many times. The rearrangement links TRBV5-1 to TRBJ2-1; D not resolved. V dropped 1 base and J dropped 5 bases, with 13 bases sitting between them. The length of the CDR3 is 15 residues. From germline, CDR1 is SGHRS and CDR2 YFSETQ. The CDR3, as DNA: TGCGCCAGCAGCTTGAGGTTTGGAGCAGACAATGAGCAGTTCTTC. It specifies CASSLRFGADNEQFF.

This clonotype came up many times. The rearrangement joins TRBV12-3 or TRBV12-4 to TRBJ2-7, with D maybe TRBD1 (6 bases). The germline V and J ends were trimmed by 6 bases and 5 bases, with 11 bases remaining between them. The CDR3 is 12 residues long. CDR3: CASSPNRDEQYF. In DNA, the CDR3 is TGTGCCAGCAGCCCCAACAGGGACGAGCAGTACTTC.

The CDR3 bases are TGCAGTGCTACCGTCGTACAGGATGCAACTAATGAAAAACTGTTTTTT. This sequence encodes CSATVVQDATNEKLFF. The chain links TRBV20-1 to TRBJ1-4; a possible D gene is TRBD1 (5 bases). CDR3 size: 16 residues. Trimming pared 4 bases from V and 0 bases from J, leaving 15 bases between. From germline, CDR1 is DFQATT and CDR2 SNEGSKA (reference sequence).

This sequence joins TRBV6-1 and TRBJ1-5; possible D gene TRBD1, 6 bases. Germline CDR1 and CDR2: MNHNS and SASEGT. The CDR3 contains 16 residues. Trimming stripped 6 bases from V and 3 bases from J, with 18 bases between. In DNA, the CDR3 is TGTGCCAGCAGCCCTACAGGGAGGAAGGTCAATCAGCCCCAGCATTTT. Residues: CASSPTGRKVNQPQHF.